This T cell receptor beta chain was captured in a study of CD8 T cells in ankylosing spondylitis. This clonotype was counted only a few times. TCRdb ran MiXCR on the 5' RACE reads and lists one entry per CDR3 protein. The repertoire holds roughly 230,000 distinct CDR3 sequences, with roughly 18% as singletons. The CDR3 extends over 12 amino acids. CDR1 is SQVTM and CDR2 is ANQGSEA in the germline V gene. Trimming cost V 7 bases and J 4 bases; bases outside gene matches: 7. This TCR derives from a male donor with ankylosing spondylitis or in good health (not recorded which). The chain recombines TRBV29-1 with TRBJ2-7; 7 bases map to TRBD2. Sequencing input: blood, either unsorted or a sorted T cell fraction (not recorded which). The CDR3 protein is CSARGDGYEQYF. CDR3 coding DNA: TGCAGCGCCCGGGGGGACGGGTACGAGCAGTACTTC.